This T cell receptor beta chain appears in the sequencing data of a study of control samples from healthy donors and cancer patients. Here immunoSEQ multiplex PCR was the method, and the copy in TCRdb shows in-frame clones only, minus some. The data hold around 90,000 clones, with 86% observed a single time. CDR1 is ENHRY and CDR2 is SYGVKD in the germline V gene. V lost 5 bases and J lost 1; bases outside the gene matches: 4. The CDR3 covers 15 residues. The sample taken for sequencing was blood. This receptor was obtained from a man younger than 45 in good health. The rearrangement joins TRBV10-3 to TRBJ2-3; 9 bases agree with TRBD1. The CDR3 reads CAISRDRARTDTQYF. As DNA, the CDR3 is TGTGCCATCAGTAGGGACAGGGCGCGCACAGATACGCAGTATTTT.